These 9 T cell receptor beta chains originate from one sample sequenced in a study of shared clonotypes between healthy human individuals. Sequenced by immunoSEQ multiplex PCR; TCRdb stores in-frame clones only, minus some. This sample has about 340,000 clones, with less than 85% found just once. The sequencing input was memory CD4+ T cells sorted from blood. Subset: CD45RA-negative fraction. Every receptor here comes from a man aged 25 to 40 in good health.

The chain combines TRBV9 with TRBJ2-7, with D tentatively TRBD2 (5 bases). The CDR3 extends over 17 amino acids. V gave up 0 bases and J gave up 0 bases, with 16 bases separating them. Germline lookup yields CDR1 SGDLS and CDR2 YYNGEE. The CDR3 nucleotides are TGTGCCAGCAGCGTAGCACCCGGGAACACCAACTCCTACGAGCAGTACTTC. Translation gives CASSVAPGNTNSYEQYF.

The chain employs TRBV28 and TRBJ2-7; 9 nucleotides match TRBD1. J lost 4 bases, V lost 1 base, and 5 bases had no gene match. The CDR3 sequence is 15 residues long. Germline loops: CDR1 MDHEN, CDR2 SYDVKM. Here the CDR3 DNA reads TGTGCCAGCAGTTTATCCGGGACAGGGCGATACGAGCAGTACTTC. Its protein is CASSLSGTGRYEQYF.

This rearrangement joins TRBV5-1 to TRBJ1-4; 9 nucleotides align to TRBD1. Trimming removed 0 bases from V and 4 bases from J; junction bases left unmatched: 4. The CDR3 length is 16 residues. Per germline, CDR1 SGHRS and CDR2 YFSETQ. The CDR3 region is CASSLDRGHDNEKLFF. DNA of the CDR3: TGCGCCAGCAGCTTGGACAGGGGGCATGATAATGAAAAACTGTTTTTT. Combining the CDR3 with reference TRBV5-1 and TRBJ1-4 gives the whole variable domain KAGVTQTPRYLIKTRGQQVTLSCSPISGHRSVSWYQQTPGQGLQFLFEYFSETQRNKGNFPGRFSGRQFSNSRSEMNVSTLELGDSALYLCASSLDRGHDNEKLFFGSGTQLSVL.

The chain joins TRBV28 to TRBJ2-3; 7 bases match TRBD1. There are 15 residues in the CDR3. The germline gives CDR1 MDHEN, CDR2 SYDVKM. V shed 7 bases and J 2 bases; nucleotides not matched to a gene: 9. The CDR3 nucleotides read TGTGCCAGCATCAAAGGGGACAGATACACAGATACGCAGTATTTT. This gives the protein CASIKGDRYTDTQYF.

The chain employs TRBV10-1 and TRBJ2-3; no reliable D call. The CDR3 has 16 amino acids. Per germline, CDR1 WNHNN and CDR2 SYGVQD (reference sequence). V was cut by 0 bases and J by 5 bases, with 15 bases left in between. The CDR3 coding sequence is TGCGCCAGCAGTGAGTCTAACAGCTTATCGGGAGATACGCAGTATTTT. It translates to CASSESNSLSGDTQYF.

This clone showed up many times. V gene TRBV29-1 combines with J gene TRBJ1-4; D gene uncertain. Trimming left V 7 bases short and J 0 bases short, with 15 bases between. The CDR3 consists of 15 residues. In germline, CDR1 is SQVTM, CDR2 ANQGSEA. The CDR3 loop reads CSAGGASATNEKLFF. CDR3 bases: TGCAGCGCCGGCGGAGCGTCCGCAACTAATGAAAAACTGTTTTTT.

This clone was seen a few times. The gene calls are TRBV7-2 and TRBJ2-1; 8 bases agree with TRBD2. J lost 9 bases, V lost 5 bases, and 18 bases had no gene match. The germline V gene has CDR1 SGHTA and CDR2 FQGNSA. CDR3 size: 17 residues. CDR3 in DNA: TGTGCCAGCAGCCCATCCCTGGTCAGCGGGAGCAGGGCTGAGCAGTTCTTC. Protein product: CASSPSLVSGSRAEQFF. Supplemented by reference TRBV7-2 and TRBJ2-1, the full variable domain reads GAGVSQSPSNKVTEKGKDVELRCDPISGHTALYWYRQSLGQGLEFLIYFQGNSAPDKSGLPSDRFSAERTGGSVSTLTIQRTQQEDSAVYLCASSPSLVSGSRAEQFFGPGTRLTVL.

The chain links TRBV15 to TRBJ1-2; weak D call: TRBD1 (6 bases). Germline values: CDR1 LNHNV, CDR2 YYDKDF (reference sequence). The CDR3 has 15 residues. The germline V and J ends were trimmed by 0 bases and 3 bases, with 11 bases remaining between them. The CDR3 loop reads CATSRDTGPYYGYTF. The DNA of the CDR3 is TGTGCCACCAGCAGAGATACAGGGCCCTACTATGGCTACACCTTC.

V is TRBV7-2 and J is TRBJ2-1; 11 bases map to TRBD2. V shed 6 bases, J shed 3 bases, and the junction held 4 bases outside the gene matches. CDR1 SGHTA and CDR2 FQGNSA come from the germline V gene. The CDR3 is 15 amino acids. The CDR3 DNA follows: TGTGCCAGCAGTACTAGCGGGAGCTTCTACAATGAGCAGTTCTTC. Its protein is CASSTSGSFYNEQFF. Looking up the rest from reference TRBV7-2 and TRBJ2-1 gives the full variable domain: GAGVSQSPSNKVTEKGKDVELRCDPISGHTALYWYRQSLGQGLEFLIYFQGNSAPDKSGLPSDRFSAERTGGSVSTLTIQRTQQEDSAVYLCASSTSGSFYNEQFFGPGTRLTVL.